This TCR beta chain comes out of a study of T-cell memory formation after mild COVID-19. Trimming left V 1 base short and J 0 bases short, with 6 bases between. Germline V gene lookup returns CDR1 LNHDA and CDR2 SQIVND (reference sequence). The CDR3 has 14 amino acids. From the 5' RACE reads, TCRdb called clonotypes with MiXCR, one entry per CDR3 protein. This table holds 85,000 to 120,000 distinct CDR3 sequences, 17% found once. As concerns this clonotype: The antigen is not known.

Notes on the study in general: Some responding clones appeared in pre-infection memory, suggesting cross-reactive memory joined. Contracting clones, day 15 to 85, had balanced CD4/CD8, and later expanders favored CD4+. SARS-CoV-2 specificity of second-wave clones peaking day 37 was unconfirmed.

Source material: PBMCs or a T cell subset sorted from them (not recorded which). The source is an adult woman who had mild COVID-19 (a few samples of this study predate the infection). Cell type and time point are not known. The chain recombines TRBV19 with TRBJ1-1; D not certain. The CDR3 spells CASSIGFMNTEAFF. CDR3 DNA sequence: TGTGCCAGTAGTATAGGGTTCATGAACACTGAAGCTTTCTTT. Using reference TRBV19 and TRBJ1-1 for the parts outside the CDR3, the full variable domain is DGGITQSPKYLFRKEGQNVTLSCEQNLNHDAMYWYRQDPGQGLRLIYYSQIVNDFQKGDIAEGYSVSREKKESFPLTVTSAQKNPTAFYLCASSIGFMNTEAFFGQGTRLTVV.